This is a list of T cell receptor beta chains from one sample in a study of response to subunit inactivated influenza vaccine. One entry per CDR3 protein, called by TCRdb with MiXCR from the RT-PCR reads. The sample contains roughly 790,000 distinct CDR3 sequences, 20% to 25% of which appear only once. The sequenced sample was PBMCs from blood, obtained roughly 5 days after vaccination. The receptor source for this set is a man aged 50 to 59 who received an inactivated influenza vaccine. The CDR3 runs from the conserved cysteine through the conserved F or W. A D gene is named only where the DNA matches it firmly. Clone size appears in some rows only: once, few, many, or a class for an expanded clone.

v_gene	d_gene	j_gene	abundance	CDR3aa	CDR3nt
TRBV24-1	TRBD1	TRBJ2-1	few	CATSDGGRDRVEQFF	TGTGCCACCAGTGATGGCGGCCGGGACAGGGTTGAGCAGTTCTTC
TRBV5-6	TRBD1	TRBJ1-2	few	CASSGQGRANYGYTF	TGTGCCAGCAGCGGACAGGGGCGAGCTAACTATGGCTACACCTTC
TRBV20-1	.	TRBJ1-2	.	CSAAQAGTPYGYTF	TGCAGTGCTGCTCAAGCCGGGACTCCCTATGGCTACACCTTC
TRBV12-3/TRBV12-4	TRBD2	TRBJ2-1	.	CASSPPASGSFQNEQFF	TGTGCCAGCTCCCCCCCGGCTAGCGGGAGTTTCCAGAATGAGCAGTTCTTC
TRBV29-1	.	TRBJ2-5	once	CSVDGDPETQYF	TGCAGCGTTGACGGGGACCCGGAGACCCAGTACTTC
TRBV5-6	TRBD2	TRBJ2-5	.	CASSLALSGGLSETQYF	TGTGCCAGCAGCTTGGCTCTGAGCGGGGGCCTCTCGGAGACCCAGTACTTC
TRBV4-2	TRBD2	TRBJ2-7	few	CASSQGRASGEPYEQYF	TGTGCCAGCAGCCAAGGGCGGGCTAGCGGGGAACCCTACGAGCAGTACTTC
TRBV7-7	TRBD1	TRBJ2-1	.	CASSPDSGDRGTYNEQFF	TGTGCCAGCAGCCCCGATTCGGGAGACAGGGGCACCTACAATGAGCAGTTCTTC
TRBV12-3/TRBV12-4	.	TRBJ2-7	.	CASSLQATPYEQYF	TGTGCCAGCAGTTTACAGGCAACCCCCTACGAGCAGTACTTC
TRBV12-3/TRBV12-4	.	TRBJ1-5	.	CASSPGARNQPQHF	TGTGCCAGCAGTCCGGGGGCTCGCAATCAGCCCCAGCATTTT
TRBV5-1	TRBD2	TRBJ2-5	few	CASSLSLRSGGATETQYF	TGCGCCAGCAGCTTGTCCCTGAGGAGCGGGGGGGCCACGGAGACCCAGTACTTC
TRBV7-9	TRBD2	TRBJ2-3	.	CASSALAGVSTDTQYF	TGTGCCAGCAGCGCACTAGCGGGGGTTAGCACAGATACGCAGTATTTT
TRBV6-2/TRBV6-3	TRBD1	TRBJ2-7	.	CASSYTGTGSGEQYF	TGTGCCAGCAGTTACACCGGGACAGGGTCCGGGGAGCAGTACTTC
TRBV20-1	.	TRBJ2-5	.	CSAEGSQETQYF	TGCAGTGCCGAGGGATCTCAAGAGACCCAGTACTTC
TRBV7-2	.	TRBJ2-2	few	CASSLVSRTGELFF	TGTGCCAGCAGCTTAGTATCCAGAACCGGGGAGCTGTTTTTT
TRBV20-1	.	TRBJ2-3	.	CSARRGSLKLSTDTQYF	TGCAGTGCTAGGCGCGGGTCCCTTAAGCTAAGCACAGATACGCAGTATTTT
TRBV6-5	.	TRBJ1-6	many	CASSYSVPGPKVYNSPLHF	TGTGCCAGCAGTTACTCTGTACCGGGACCGAAGGTCTATAATTCACCCCTCCACTTT
TRBV20-1	.	TRBJ2-7	few	CSARDQGLRGRIDEQYF	TGCAGTGCTAGAGATCAAGGGTTACGCGGCAGGATCGACGAGCAGTACTTC
TRBV20-1	.	TRBJ2-7	.	CSAIYGTAAEAQYF	TGCAGTGCCATCTACGGGACCGCGGCAGAGGCGCAGTACTTC
TRBV3-1	.	TRBJ2-3	.	CASSTRPRSDTQYF	TGTGCCAGCAGCACCCGGCCTAGGTCAGATACGCAGTATTTT
TRBV4-3	.	TRBJ1-2	.	CASSQESRAPYGYTF	TGCGCCAGCAGCCAAGAATCCAGGGCCCCATATGGCTACACCTTC
TRBV5-1	.	TRBJ1-2	few	CASSILPDSLGYTF	TGCGCCAGCAGCATCCTACCCGATTCCCTCGGCTACACCTTC
TRBV4-3	TRBD2	TRBJ2-5	few	CASSQDSGRQETQYF	TGCGCCAGCAGCCAAGATAGCGGGAGGCAAGAGACCCAGTACTTC
TRBV20-1	TRBD1	TRBJ2-5	.	CSARQGNLAGAQYF	TGCAGTGCCCGACAGGGTAATTTAGCCGGGGCCCAGTACTTC
TRBV12-3/TRBV12-4	.	TRBJ2-2	.	CVSSPFTGELFF	TGTGTCAGCAGTCCGTTCACCGGGGAGCTGTTTTTT
TRBV7-2	TRBD1	TRBJ2-5	many	CASSPTGQGARETQYF	TGTGCCAGCAGCCCGACGGGACAGGGGGCGCGAGAGACCCAGTACTTC
TRBV20-1	TRBD1	TRBJ1-2	.	CSANSDRVGYGYTF	TGCAGTGCCAATTCCGACAGGGTGGGCTATGGCTACACCTTC
TRBV20-1	.	TRBJ2-2	once	CSARATPGQRTGELFF	TGCAGTGCTAGAGCTACCCCAGGACAACGCACCGGGGAGCTGTTTTTT
TRBV5-1	.	TRBJ2-5	.	CASSLGMDTVGVETQYF	TGCGCCAGCAGCTTGGGAATGGACACGGTGGGTGTAGAGACCCAGTACTTC
TRBV29-1	TRBD1	TRBJ2-7	few	CSARTIGQGTPGEQYF	TGCAGCGCCAGGACGATCGGACAGGGAACCCCTGGGGAGCAGTACTTC
TRBV20-1	.	TRBJ2-1	.	CSPGRSGNEQFF	TGCAGTCCCGGACGGAGCGGGAATGAGCAGTTCTTC
TRBV7-2	.	TRBJ2-4	few	CASSRIGDGRNIQYF	TGTGCCAGCAGCCGGATTGGGGATGGGAGGAACATTCAGTACTTC
TRBV28	.	TRBJ1-2	many	CASSLFTPGAYGYTF	TGTGCCAGCAGTTTATTTACCCCAGGGGCCTATGGCTACACCTTC
TRBV10-3	.	TRBJ2-1	.	CAISVGSLSYNEQFF	TGTGCCATCAGTGTAGGCAGCCTCTCCTACAATGAGCAGTTCTTC
TRBV19	TRBD1	TRBJ1-5	few	CASSAHWDSPESNQPQHF	TGTGCCAGTAGTGCCCACTGGGACAGCCCGGAAAGCAATCAGCCCCAGCATTTT
TRBV20-1	.	TRBJ2-5	.	CSVGSGAYQETQYF	TGCAGTGTTGGTAGCGGAGCATACCAAGAGACCCAGTACTTC
TRBV12-3/TRBV12-4	TRBD1	TRBJ2-6	.	CASSSGTGDLSGANVLTF	TGTGCCAGCAGTTCTGGGACAGGGGATTTATCTGGGGCCAACGTCCTGACTTTC
TRBV20-1	.	TRBJ1-5	few	CSARLKNQPQHF	TGCAGTGCTAGATTGAAAAATCAGCCCCAGCATTTT
TRBV5-1	.	TRBJ2-3	many	CASSLGAGDGRTDTQYF	TGCGCCAGCAGCTTGGGTGCCGGGGACGGACGCACAGATACGCAGTATTTT
TRBV18	TRBD2	TRBJ2-3	.	CASSPTSGSNADTQYF	TGTGCCAGCTCACCCACTAGCGGGAGTAACGCAGATACGCAGTATTTT
TRBV20-1	.	TRBJ2-1	.	CSARRDYEQFF	TGCAGTGCCCGCAGGGACTATGAGCAGTTCTTC
TRBV28	.	TRBJ2-3	few	CASSPIATRQTDTQYF	TGTGCCAGCAGTCCCATAGCGACTAGGCAAACAGATACGCAGTATTTT
TRBV4-2	TRBD2	TRBJ2-3	.	CASSVREGTDTQYF	TGTGCCAGCAGCGTGCGGGAGGGAACAGATACGCAGTATTTT
TRBV18	.	TRBJ1-5	.	CASSMNENQPQHF	TGTGCCAGCTCGATGAACGAGAATCAGCCCCAGCATTTT
TRBV20-1	TRBD1	TRBJ2-2	.	CSARTGGFGGELFF	TGCAGTGCCCGGACAGGGGGATTTGGCGGGGAGCTGTTTTTT
TRBV4-1	TRBD2	TRBJ2-3	.	CASSPQRPGTSVTDTQYF	TGCGCCAGCAGCCCACAACGTCCCGGGACTAGCGTTACAGATACGCAGTATTTT
TRBV27	.	TRBJ1-1	many	CASSPTVATMNTEAFF	TGTGCCAGCAGCCCCACCGTAGCGACGATGAACACTGAAGCTTTCTTT
TRBV12-5	.	TRBJ2-6	.	CASGTGHGANVLTF	TGTGCTAGTGGCACAGGGCACGGGGCCAACGTCCTGACTTTC
TRBV4-1	TRBD2	TRBJ2-5	.	CASSTGTSHETQYF	TGCGCCAGCAGCACCGGGACTAGCCATGAGACCCAGTACTTC